The entry below describes one TCR beta chain. This sample was included in a study of technical replicates of blood from a few donors. Here immunoSEQ multiplex PCR was the method, and the copy in TCRdb shows in-frame clones only, minus some. The table lists around 60,000 clones, 80% to 95% of them singletons. Looked up from germline, CDR1 is PRHDT and CDR2 is FYEKMQ (reference sequence). This CDR3 has 14 amino acids. Trimming pared 3 bases from V and 3 bases from J, leaving 10 bases between. This receptor was obtained from a human donor in good health. Some clones in this sample may be carry-over from other donors' samples. Sequencing used PBMCs. The gene calls are TRBV13 and TRBJ2-3; D is possibly TRBD1 (6 bases). The CDR3 sequence: CASSLLQGTDTQYF. The CDR3 DNA sequence: TGTGCCAGCAGCTTGCTACAGGGAACAGATACGCAGTATTTT.